Sequencing of this T cell receptor beta chain was carried out in a study of cytomegalovirus exposure and HLA in healthy donors. Across the whole study: The approximately 120 validation repertoires used the same platform as the 650 to 850 first-cohort repertoires (as reported by a later analysis).

Assay used: immunoSEQ multiplex PCR; TCRdb lists only in-frame clones, some missing. The table records 150,000 or so clones, roughly 89% of them present only once. Separate from the approximately 700-subject first cohort was the 120-subject validation cohort, to which the donors belonged. In germline, CDR1 is SEHNR, CDR2 FQNEAQ (reference sequence). The V segment lost 5 bases and the J segment 8 bases; nucleotides outside the gene matches: 10. The CDR3 is 15 residues long. With regard to this clone: As yet, its antigen is unknown.

Overall study findings and caveats: The study labeled 150 or so TCR beta chains cytomegalovirus-associated.

The chain is built from TRBV7-9 and TRBJ1-2, with 11 nucleotides matching TRBD1. What was sequenced was PBMCs. This TCR came from a woman younger than 30 in good health and CMV-seronegative. CDR3 sequence (DNA): TGTGCCAGCAGCACATTGGACAGGGGGCTAGGAGGCTACACCTTC. Translated, it gives CASSTLDRGLGGYTF.